This section outlines one T cell receptor (beta chain) sequence together with its context. Germline CDR1 is GTSNPN and CDR2 is SVGIG (reference sequence). V was pared by 0 bases and J by 3 bases, with 5 bases between. This CDR3 contains 13 residues. The sample is drawn from a study of blood T cell repertoires in COVID-19. Study summary: From T cells, B-cell-depleted T cells, or PBMCs came the material, which was cDNA or gDNA.

Repertoires were generated with immunoSEQ multiplex PCR, while TCRdb's copy carries only in-frame clones and drops some. Counted here are 350,000 to 550,000 clones, roughly 90% occurring once; the ten biggest clones make up about 4.5%. The chain employs TRBV30 and TRBJ2-2, with unresolved D. The sequence was obtained from a woman in her 30s with acute or convalescent COVID-19. Specimen: peripheral blood. Here the CDR3 reads CAWSVADTGELFF. CDR3 in DNA: TGTGCCTGGAGTGTGGCAGACACCGGGGAGCTGTTTTTT.